This is a list of T cell receptor beta chains from one sample in a study of cytomegalovirus exposure and HLA in healthy donors. Measured with immunoSEQ multiplex PCR; TCRdb has only the in-frame clones, and not every one. The sample consists of about 70,000 clones, around 74% of them appearing once. The sequenced material came from PBMCs. These receptors were taken from a human donor in good health. The CDR3 runs from the conserved cysteine through the conserved F or W. D genes are given only for firm matches.

j_call d_call cdr3_length v_call cdr3_aa cdr3_nt
TRBJ2-5 TRBD2 15 TRBV5-6 CASTPLRRETETQYF TGTGCCAGCACCCCCCTCCGGCGGGAGACAGAGACCCAGTACTTC
TRBJ1-1 NA 14 TRBV28 CASSFLSLNTEAFF TGTGCCAGCAGTTTTTTAAGCCTGAACACTGAAGCTTTCTTT
TRBJ1-4 NA 14 TRBV30 CAWSVRLTHEKLFF TGTGCCTGGAGTGTTAGACTTACCCATGAAAAACTGTTTTTT
TRBJ1-1 NA 12 TRBV10-2 CASSYMNTEAFF TGCGCCAGCAGTTATATGAACACTGAAGCTTTCTTT
TRBJ1-2 TRBD1 16 TRBV27 CASRLGTGANNYGYTF TGTGCCAGCAGACTGGGGACAGGGGCTAACAACTATGGCTACACCTTC
TRBJ1-4 TRBD1 14 TRBV2 CASSESGGNEKLFF TGTGCCAGCAGTGAATCAGGGGGAAATGAAAAACTGTTTTTT
TRBJ1-1 NA 15 TRBV11-2 CASRSNRGVNTEAFF TGTGCCAGCAGATCCAATCGGGGAGTGAACACTGAAGCTTTCTTT
TRBJ2-5 NA 14 TRBV7-9 CASSFGGGGETQYF TGTGCCAGCAGCTTTGGGGGAGGCGGGGAGACCCAGTACTTC
TRBJ2-7 TRBD1 15 TRBV30 CAWSKIDRASYEQYF TGTGCCTGGAGTAAGATCGACAGGGCTTCCTACGAGCAGTACTTC
TRBJ2-3 TRBD2 15 TRBV29-1 CSVVDLAGGADTQYF TGCAGCGTTGTAGATCTAGCGGGAGGTGCAGATACGCAGTATTTT